This passage covers 5 T cell receptor beta chains from one sample sequenced in a study of PD-1 blockade in classical Hodgkin lymphoma. Using immunoSEQ multiplex PCR, the repertoire was profiled, and TCRdb retains in-frame clones only, with some absent. The profile shows about 12,000 clones, 79% of them singletons. Each patient relapsed following autologous stem cell transplantation, and prior brentuximab vedotin exposure differed. CD8+ T cell isolation from thawed PBMCs was performed by magnetic negative selection. The sample was CD8+ T cells from blood, taken at baseline. The source is a human donor with classical Hodgkin lymphoma.

This clone was detected only a few times. CDR3 coding DNA: TGCGCCAGCACCAACTCGGGAAACACCATATATTTT. Translated: CASTNSGNTIYF. The V gene is TRBV5-1, the J gene TRBJ1-3; D call uncertain. CDR3 length: 12 amino acids. From germline, CDR1 is SGHRS and CDR2 YFSETQ. V was pared by 6 bases and J by 4 bases, with 8 bases between.

The genes are TRBV6-1 and TRBJ1-1, with TRBD1 matching over 7 bases. Germline CDR1 reads MNHNS; CDR2 reads SASEGT. This CDR3 is built from 17 residues. V gave up 3 bases and J gave up 4 bases; unmatched junction bases: 14. Here the CDR3 reads CASSEPTFLQGSTEAFF. DNA of the CDR3: TGTGCCAGCAGTGAGCCTACCTTCTTACAGGGGAGCACTGAAGCTTTCTTT.

This rearrangement joins TRBV7-9 to TRBJ2-5, with TRBD1 matching 7 bases. Germline V CDR1 and CDR2: SEHNR, FQNEAQ (reference sequence). V was pared by 5 bases and J by 11 bases, with 11 bases of the junction left unmatched. This CDR3 has 13 residues. CDR3 loop: CASSASDRWEQYF. The DNA for the CDR3 is TGTGCCAGCAGCGCCTCGGACAGGTGGGAGCAGTACTTC.

V usage is TRBV6-4 and J usage is TRBJ2-1; D is unclear. The CDR3 loop spans 15 amino acids. V was shortened by 2 bases and J by 8 bases, with 16 bases between the two germline ends. Germline CDR1 and CDR2: MRHNA and SNTAGT. The CDR3 DNA is TGTGCCAGCAGTGACGGTCGGCGGCTATCTCATGAGCAGTTCTTC. It is translated as CASSDGRRLSHEQFF.

The CDR3 nucleotides are TGTGCCAGCAGCGACCGGGACAGCACAGATACGCAGTATTTT. It translates to CASSDRDSTDTQYF. J is TRBJ2-3 and V is TRBV9; D could derive from TRBD1 or TRBD2 (5 bases each). Germline loops: CDR1 SGDLS, CDR2 YYNGEE. The CDR3 spans 14 residues. V was trimmed by 3 bases and J by 0 bases, leaving 8 bases between them.